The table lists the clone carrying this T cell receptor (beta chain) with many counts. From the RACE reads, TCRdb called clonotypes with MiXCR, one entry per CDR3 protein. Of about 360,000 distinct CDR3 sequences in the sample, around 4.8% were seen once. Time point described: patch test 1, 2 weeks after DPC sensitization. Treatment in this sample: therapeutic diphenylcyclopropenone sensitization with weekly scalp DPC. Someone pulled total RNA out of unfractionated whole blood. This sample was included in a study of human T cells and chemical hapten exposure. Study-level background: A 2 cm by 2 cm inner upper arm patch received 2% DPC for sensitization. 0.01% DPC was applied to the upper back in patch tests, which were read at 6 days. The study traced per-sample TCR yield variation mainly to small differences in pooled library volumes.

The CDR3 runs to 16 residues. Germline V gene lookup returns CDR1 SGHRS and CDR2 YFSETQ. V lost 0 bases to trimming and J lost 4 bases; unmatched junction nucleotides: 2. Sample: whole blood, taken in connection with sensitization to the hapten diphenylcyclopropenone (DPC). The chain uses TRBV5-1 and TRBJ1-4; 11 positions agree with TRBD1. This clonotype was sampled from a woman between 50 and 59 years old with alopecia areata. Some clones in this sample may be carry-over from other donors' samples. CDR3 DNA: TGCGCCAGCAGCTTGGCCGGGACAGGGGGTAATGAAAAACTGTTTTTT. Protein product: CASSLAGTGGNEKLFF.